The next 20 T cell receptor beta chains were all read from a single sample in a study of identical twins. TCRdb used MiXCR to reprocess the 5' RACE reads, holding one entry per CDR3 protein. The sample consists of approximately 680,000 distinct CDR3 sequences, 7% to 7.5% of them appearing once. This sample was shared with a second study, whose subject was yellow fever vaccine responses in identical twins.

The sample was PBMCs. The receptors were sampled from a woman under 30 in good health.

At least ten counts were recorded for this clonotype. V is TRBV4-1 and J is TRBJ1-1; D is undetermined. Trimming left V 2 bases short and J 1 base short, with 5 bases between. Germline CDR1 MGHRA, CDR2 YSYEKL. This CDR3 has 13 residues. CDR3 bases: TGCGCCAGCAGCCAAATCCGGAACACTGAAGCTTTCTTT. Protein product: CASSQIRNTEAFF.

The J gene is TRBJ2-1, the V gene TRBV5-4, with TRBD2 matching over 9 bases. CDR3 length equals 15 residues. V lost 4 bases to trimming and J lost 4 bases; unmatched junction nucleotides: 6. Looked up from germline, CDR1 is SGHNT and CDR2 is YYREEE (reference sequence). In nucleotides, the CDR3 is TGTGCCAGCAGCCCGGCTAGCGGGGTGTACAATGAGCAGTTCTTC. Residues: CASSPASGVYNEQFF.

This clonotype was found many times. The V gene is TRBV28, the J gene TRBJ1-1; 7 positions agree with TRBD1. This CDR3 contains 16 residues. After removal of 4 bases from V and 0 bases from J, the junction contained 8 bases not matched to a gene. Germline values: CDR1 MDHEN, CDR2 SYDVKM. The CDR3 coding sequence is TGTGCCAGCAGTTCCCGGAGGCAGGGGGTGAACACTGAAGCTTTCTTT. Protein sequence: CASSSRRQGVNTEAFF.

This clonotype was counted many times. The CDR3 is CASSLVASGVNEQYV. CDR3 nucleotides: TGTGCCAGCAGCTTAGTGGCTAGCGGGGTTAACGAGCAGTACGTC. The rearrangement uses TRBV7-8 and TRBJ2-7; 9 bases are shared with TRBD2. The CDR3 is 15 amino acids. In germline, CDR1 is SGHVS, CDR2 FQNEAQ. After removal of 1 base from V and 5 bases from J, the junction contained 6 bases not matched to a gene.

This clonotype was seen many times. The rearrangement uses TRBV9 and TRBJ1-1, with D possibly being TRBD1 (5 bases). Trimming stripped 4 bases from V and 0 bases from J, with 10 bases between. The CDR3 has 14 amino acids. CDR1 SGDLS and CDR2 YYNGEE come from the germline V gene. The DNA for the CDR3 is TGTGCCAGCAGCAATGGGGACTTGAACACTGAAGCTTTCTTT. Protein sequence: CASSNGDLNTEAFF.

The CDR3 loop reads CASNQIGSGSYNSPLHF. In nucleotides, the CDR3 is TGTGCCAGCAACCAGATAGGCTCGGGATCCTATAATTCACCCCTCCACTTT. The V gene is TRBV3-1, the J gene TRBJ1-6, with D unclear. Trimming removed 7 bases at V and 1 base at J, with 17 bases between. This CDR3 spans 17 amino acids. Looked up from germline, CDR1 is LGHDT and CDR2 is YNNKEL (reference sequence).

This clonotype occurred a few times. CDR3 nucleotide sequence: TGTGCCAGCAGCCCCTCGGCCGGCACCAAAAACATTCAGTACTTC. Its protein product is CASSPSAGTKNIQYF. J is TRBJ2-4 and V is TRBV3-1; D gene uncertain. This CDR3 spans 15 amino acids. Germline CDR1 and CDR2: LGHDT and YNNKEL (reference sequence). The germline V and J ends were trimmed by 4 bases and 2 bases, with 12 bases remaining between them.

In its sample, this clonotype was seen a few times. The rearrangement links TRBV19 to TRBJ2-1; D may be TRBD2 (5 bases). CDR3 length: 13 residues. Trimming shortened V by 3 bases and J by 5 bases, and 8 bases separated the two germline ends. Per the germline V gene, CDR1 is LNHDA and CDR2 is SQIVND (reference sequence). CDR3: CASSIMRDNEQFF. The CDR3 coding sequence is TGTGCCAGTAGTATCATGCGGGACAATGAGCAGTTCTTC.

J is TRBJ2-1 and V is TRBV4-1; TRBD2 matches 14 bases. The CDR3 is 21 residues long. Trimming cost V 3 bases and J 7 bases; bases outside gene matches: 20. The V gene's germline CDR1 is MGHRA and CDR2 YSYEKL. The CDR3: CASSQFLPGLAGATYGNEQFF. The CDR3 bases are TGCGCCAGCAGCCAGTTTTTACCGGGACTAGCGGGAGCCACCTACGGAAATGAGCAGTTCTTC.

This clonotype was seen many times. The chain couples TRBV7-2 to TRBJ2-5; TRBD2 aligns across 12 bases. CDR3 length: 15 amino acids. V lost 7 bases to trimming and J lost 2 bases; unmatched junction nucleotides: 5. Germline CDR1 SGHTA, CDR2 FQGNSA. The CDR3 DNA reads TGTGCCAGCAACAGACTAGCGGGAGTTCAAGAGACCCAGTACTTC. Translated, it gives CASNRLAGVQETQYF.

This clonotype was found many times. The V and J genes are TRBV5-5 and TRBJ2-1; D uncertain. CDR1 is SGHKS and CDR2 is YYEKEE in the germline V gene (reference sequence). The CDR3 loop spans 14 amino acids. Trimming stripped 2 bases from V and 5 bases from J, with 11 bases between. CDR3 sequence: CASSLSDQNNEQFF. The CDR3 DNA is TGTGCCAGCAGCTTATCGGACCAGAACAATGAGCAGTTCTTC.

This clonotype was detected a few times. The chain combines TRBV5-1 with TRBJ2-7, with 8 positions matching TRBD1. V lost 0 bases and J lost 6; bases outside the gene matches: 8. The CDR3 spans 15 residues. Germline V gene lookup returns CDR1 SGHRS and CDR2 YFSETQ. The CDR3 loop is CASSLAGQGASEQYV. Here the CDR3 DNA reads TGCGCCAGCAGCTTGGCGGGGCAGGGGGCAAGCGAGCAGTACGTC.

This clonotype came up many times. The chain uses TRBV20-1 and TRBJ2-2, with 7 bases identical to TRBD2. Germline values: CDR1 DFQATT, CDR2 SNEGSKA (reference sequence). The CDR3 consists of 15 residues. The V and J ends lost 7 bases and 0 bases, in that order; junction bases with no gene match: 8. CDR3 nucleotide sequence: TGCAGTGTTCGCCCTAGCGGAGCGAACACCGGGGAGCTGTTTTTT. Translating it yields CSVRPSGANTGELFF.

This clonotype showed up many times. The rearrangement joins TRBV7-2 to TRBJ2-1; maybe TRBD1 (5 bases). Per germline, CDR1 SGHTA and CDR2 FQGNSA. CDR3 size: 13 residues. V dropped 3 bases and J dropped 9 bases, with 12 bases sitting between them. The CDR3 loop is CASSFSGQREQFF. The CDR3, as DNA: TGTGCCAGCAGCTTTTCAGGACAACGTGAGCAGTTCTTC.

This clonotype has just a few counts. DNA of the CDR3: TGTGCCAGCAGGGCCCGAGACAGACCCTATGGCTACACCTTC. Its translation is CASRARDRPYGYTF. The chain employs TRBV12-3 or TRBV12-4 and TRBJ1-2; a weak D match, TRBD1 (5 bases). The length of the CDR3 is 14 residues. Trimming left V 6 bases short and J 4 bases short, with 15 bases between.

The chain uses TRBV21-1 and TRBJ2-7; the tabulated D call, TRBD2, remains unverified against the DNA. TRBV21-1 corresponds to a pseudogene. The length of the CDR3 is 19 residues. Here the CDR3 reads CASSKVPLREDRDRDEQYV. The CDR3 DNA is TGTGCCAGCAGCAAAGTACCCCTTCGGGAGGACAGAGATCGGGACGAGCAGTACGTC.

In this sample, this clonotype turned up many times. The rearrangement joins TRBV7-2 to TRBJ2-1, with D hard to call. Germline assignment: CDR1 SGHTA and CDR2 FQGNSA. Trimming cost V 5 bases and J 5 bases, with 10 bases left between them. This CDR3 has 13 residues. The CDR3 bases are TGTGCCAGCAGCGGCGGAAATCACAATGAGCAGTTCTTC. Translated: CASSGGNHNEQFF.

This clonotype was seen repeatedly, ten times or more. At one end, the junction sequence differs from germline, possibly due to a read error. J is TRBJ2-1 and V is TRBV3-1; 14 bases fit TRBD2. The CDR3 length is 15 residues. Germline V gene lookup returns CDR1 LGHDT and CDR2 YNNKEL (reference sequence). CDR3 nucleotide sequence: TGTGCCAGCGGCCAGGGACTAGCGGGAGTCGATGAGCAGTTCTTC. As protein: CASGQGLAGVDEQFF.

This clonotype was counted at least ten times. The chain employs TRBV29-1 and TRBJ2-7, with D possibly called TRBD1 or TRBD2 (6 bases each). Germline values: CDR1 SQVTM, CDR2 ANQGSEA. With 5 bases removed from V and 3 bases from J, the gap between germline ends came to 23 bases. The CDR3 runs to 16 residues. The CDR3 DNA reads TGCAGCGTTTTTTCGGGTATTGGGGGGCGTCACTACGAGCAGTACTTC. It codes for CSVFSGIGGRHYEQYF.

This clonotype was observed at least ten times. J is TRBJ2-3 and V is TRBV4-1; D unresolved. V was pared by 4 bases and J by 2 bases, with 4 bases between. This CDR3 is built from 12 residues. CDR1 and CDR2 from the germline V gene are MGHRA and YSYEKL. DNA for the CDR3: TGCGCCAGCAGCCGAAACACAGATACGCAGTATTTT. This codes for CASSRNTDTQYF.